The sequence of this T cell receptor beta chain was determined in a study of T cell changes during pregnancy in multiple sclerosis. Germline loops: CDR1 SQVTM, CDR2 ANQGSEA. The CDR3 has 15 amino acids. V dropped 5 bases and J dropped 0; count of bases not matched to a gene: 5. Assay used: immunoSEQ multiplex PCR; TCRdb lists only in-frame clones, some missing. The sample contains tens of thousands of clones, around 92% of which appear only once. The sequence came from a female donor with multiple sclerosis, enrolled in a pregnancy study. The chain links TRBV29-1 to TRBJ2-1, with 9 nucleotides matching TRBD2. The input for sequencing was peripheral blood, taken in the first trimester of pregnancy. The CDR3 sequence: CSVFSGSSSYNEQFF. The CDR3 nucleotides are TGCAGCGTTTTTAGCGGGAGTAGCTCCTACAATGAGCAGTTCTTC.